What follows describes a single T cell receptor beta chain. The primer mix had 60 Vbeta and 13 Jbeta primers. The assay was immunoSEQ multiplex PCR, and TCRdb's table has in-frame clones only and misses some. Of approximately 190,000 clones in the sample, approximately 79% were seen once. These data come from a study of cytomegalovirus exposure and HLA in healthy donors. The V end lost 4 bases, the J end lost 8 bases, and 11 bases lay between the germline ends. Germline-derived CDR1 and CDR2 are SQVTM and ANQGSEA. The CDR3 runs 11 residues. This receptor was identified in a man between 35 and 55 years old in good health and CMV-seropositive. The gene calls are TRBV29-1 and TRBJ1-2; no definite D call. Sample: PBMCs. CDR3 DNA: TGCAGCGTTGGCGGAGCCGGGGGCTACACCTTC. Translating it yields CSVGGAGGYTF.